Below, one T cell receptor (beta chain) is given with its context. This specimen comes from a study of T cell responses to AZD1222 COVID-19 vaccine. Between the trimmed V and J ends, which lost 0 bases and 3 bases, there was a span of 3 bases. Germline CDR1 is SGHTA and CDR2 is FQGNSA. The CDR3 is 13 amino acids. Libraries were prepared by immunoSEQ multiplex PCR; TCRdb keeps only in-frame clonotypes and omits some of them. The table has under 200,000 clones, approximately 90% seen once. J is TRBJ1-5 and V is TRBV7-2; D remains unclear. The origin of this receptor is an adult in good health. Sample: peripheral blood, taken on day 0 of AZD1222 vaccination. This CDR3 is CASSLALNQPQHF. CDR3 DNA sequence: TGTGCCAGCAGCTTAGCGCTCAATCAGCCCCAGCATTTT.